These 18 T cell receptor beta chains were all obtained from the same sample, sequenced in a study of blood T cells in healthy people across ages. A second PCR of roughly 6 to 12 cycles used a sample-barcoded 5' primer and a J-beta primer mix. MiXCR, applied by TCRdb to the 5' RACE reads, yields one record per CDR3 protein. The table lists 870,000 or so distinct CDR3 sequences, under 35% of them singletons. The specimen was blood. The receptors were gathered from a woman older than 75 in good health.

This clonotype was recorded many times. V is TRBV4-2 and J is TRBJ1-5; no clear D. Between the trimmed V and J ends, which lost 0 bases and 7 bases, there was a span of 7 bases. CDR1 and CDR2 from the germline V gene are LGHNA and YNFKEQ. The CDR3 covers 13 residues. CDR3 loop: CASSQDLRQPQHF. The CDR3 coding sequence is TGTGCCAGCAGCCAAGATTTGAGACAGCCCCAGCATTTT.

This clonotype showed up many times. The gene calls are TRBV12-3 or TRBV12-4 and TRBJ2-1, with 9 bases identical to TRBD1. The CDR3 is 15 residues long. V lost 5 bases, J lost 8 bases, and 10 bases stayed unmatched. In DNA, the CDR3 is TGTGCCAGCAGTCGATCCGGGACAGGGTGGCATGAGCAGTTCTTC. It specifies CASSRSGTGWHEQFF.

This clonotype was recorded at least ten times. The CDR3 is CSARDRGGRNEQYF. CDR3 bases: TGCAGTGCTAGAGATCGAGGGGGAAGGAACGAGCAGTACTTC. The rearrangement links TRBV20-1 to TRBJ2-7; perhaps TRBD1 as D (6 bases). Germline V gene data show CDR1 as DFQATT and CDR2 as SNEGSKA (reference sequence). This CDR3 has 14 amino acids. With 0 bases removed from V and 5 bases from J, the gap between germline ends came to 14 bases.

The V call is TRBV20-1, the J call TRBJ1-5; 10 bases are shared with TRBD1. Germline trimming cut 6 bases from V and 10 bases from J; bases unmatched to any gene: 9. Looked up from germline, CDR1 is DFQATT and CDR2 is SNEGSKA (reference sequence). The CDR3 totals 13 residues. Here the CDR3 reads CSALRTGGKPQHF. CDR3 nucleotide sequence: TGCAGTGCCCTTAGGACAGGGGGAAAACCCCAGCATTTT.

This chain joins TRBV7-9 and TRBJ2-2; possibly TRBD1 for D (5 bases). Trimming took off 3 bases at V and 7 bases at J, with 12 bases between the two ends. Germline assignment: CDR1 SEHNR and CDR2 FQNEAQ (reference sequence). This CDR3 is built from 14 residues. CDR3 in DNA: TGTGCCAGCAGCTTCCTGAGGACAAGCGGGGAGCTGTTTTTT. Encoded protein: CASSFLRTSGELFF.

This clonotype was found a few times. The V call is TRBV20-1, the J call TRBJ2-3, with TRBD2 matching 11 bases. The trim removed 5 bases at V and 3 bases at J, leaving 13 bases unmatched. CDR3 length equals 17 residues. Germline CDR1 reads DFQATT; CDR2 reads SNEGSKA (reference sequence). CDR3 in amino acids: CSAQALAGGPGTDTQYF. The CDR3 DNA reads TGCAGTGCTCAGGCTCTAGCGGGGGGTCCAGGGACAGATACGCAGTATTTT.

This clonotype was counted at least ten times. The CDR3: CASSPKGLYTDTQYF. The CDR3 nucleotides read TGTGCCAGCAGCCCCAAGGGGTTGTACACAGATACGCAGTATTTT. V and J are TRBV7-2 and TRBJ2-3; D is perhaps TRBD1 (5 bases). Per the germline V gene, CDR1 is SGHTA and CDR2 is FQGNSA. This CDR3 comprises 15 residues. The ends were cut back, 5 bases at V and 2 bases at J, with 14 bases in the middle.

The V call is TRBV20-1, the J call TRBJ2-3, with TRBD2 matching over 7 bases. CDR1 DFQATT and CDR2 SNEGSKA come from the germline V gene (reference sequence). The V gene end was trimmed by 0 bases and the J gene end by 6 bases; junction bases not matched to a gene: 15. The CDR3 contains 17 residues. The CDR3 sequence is CSARDRVSGRGYDTQYF. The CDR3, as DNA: TGCAGTGCTAGAGATCGGGTTAGCGGGCGGGGTTATGATACGCAGTATTTT.

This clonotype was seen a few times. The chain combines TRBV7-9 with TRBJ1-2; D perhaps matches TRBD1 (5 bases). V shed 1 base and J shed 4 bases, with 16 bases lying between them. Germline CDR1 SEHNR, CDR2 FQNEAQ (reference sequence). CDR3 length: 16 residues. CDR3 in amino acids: CASSLEGSVGRYGYTF. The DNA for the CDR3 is TGTGCCAGCAGCTTAGAGGGGTCAGTGGGACGCTATGGCTACACCTTC.

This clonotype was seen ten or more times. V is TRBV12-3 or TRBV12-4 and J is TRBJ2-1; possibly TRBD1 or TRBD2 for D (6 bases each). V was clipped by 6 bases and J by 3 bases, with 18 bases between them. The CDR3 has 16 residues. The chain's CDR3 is CASSHNLGGGYNEQFF. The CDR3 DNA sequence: TGTGCCAGCAGCCACAACCTAGGAGGGGGCTACAATGAGCAGTTCTTC.

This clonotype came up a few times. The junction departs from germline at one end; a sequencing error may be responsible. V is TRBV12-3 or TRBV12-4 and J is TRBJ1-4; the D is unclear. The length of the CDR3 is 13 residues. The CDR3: CASSLFLGEKRFF. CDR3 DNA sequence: TGTGCCAGCAGTTTATTTTTAGGTGAAAAACGGTTTTTT.

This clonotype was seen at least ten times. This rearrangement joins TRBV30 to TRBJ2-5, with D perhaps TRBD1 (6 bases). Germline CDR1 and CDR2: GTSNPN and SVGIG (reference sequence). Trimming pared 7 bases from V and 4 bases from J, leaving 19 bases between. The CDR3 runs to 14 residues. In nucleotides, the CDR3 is TGTGCCTCTTCAACCAGGGGAAGTACAGAGACCCAGTACTTC. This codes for CASSTRGSTETQYF.

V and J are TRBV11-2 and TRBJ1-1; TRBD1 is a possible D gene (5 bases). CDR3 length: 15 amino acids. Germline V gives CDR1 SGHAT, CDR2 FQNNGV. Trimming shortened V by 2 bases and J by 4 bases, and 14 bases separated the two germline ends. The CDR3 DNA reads TGTGCCAGCAGCTTATCGGGACCGGAGGTCACTGAAGCTTTCTTT. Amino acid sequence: CASSLSGPEVTEAFF.

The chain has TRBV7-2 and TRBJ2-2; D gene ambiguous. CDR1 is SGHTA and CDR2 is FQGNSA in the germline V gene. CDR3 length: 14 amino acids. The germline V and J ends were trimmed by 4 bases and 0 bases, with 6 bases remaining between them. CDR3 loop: CASSSRTNTGELFF. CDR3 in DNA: TGTGCCAGCAGCTCACGTACGAACACCGGGGAGCTGTTTTTT.

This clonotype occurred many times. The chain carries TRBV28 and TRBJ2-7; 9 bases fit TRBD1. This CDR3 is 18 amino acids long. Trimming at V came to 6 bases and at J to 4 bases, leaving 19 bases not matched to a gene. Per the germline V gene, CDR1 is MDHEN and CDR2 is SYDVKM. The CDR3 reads CASSPIRGTGKNRYEQYF. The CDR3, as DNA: TGTGCCAGCAGCCCCATCCGAGGGACAGGGAAGAACCGGTACGAGCAGTACTTC.

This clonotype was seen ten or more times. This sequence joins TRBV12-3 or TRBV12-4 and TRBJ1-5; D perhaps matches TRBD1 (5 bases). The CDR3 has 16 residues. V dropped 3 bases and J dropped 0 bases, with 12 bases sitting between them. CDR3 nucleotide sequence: TGTGCCAGCAGTTTCCGGGACGGATATAGCAATCAGCCCCAGCATTTT. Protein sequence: CASSFRDGYSNQPQHF.

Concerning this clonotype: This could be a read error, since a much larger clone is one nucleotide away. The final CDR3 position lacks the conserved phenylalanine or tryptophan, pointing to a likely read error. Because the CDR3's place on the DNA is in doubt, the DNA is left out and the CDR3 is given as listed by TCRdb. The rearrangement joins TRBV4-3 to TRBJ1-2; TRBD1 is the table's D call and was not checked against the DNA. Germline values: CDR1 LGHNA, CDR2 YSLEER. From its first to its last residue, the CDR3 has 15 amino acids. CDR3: CASSQEGGGRSKNTV.

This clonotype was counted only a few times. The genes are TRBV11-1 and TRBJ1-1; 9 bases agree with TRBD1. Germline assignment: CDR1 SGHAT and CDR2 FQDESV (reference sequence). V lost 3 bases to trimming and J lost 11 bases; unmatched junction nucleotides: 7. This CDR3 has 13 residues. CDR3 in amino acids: CASSFPGQGFAFF. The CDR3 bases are TGTGCCAGCAGCTTTCCGGGACAGGGTTTTGCTTTCTTT.